This TCR beta chain is drawn from a study of cytomegalovirus exposure and HLA in healthy donors. V shed 0 bases, J shed 5 bases, and the junction held 4 bases outside the gene matches. This CDR3 has 15 amino acids. Germline loops: CDR1 SGHRS, CDR2 YFSETQ. Primers: 60 Vbeta forward and 13 Jbeta reverse. Only in-frame clones appear in the TCRdb table, and some are missing; sequencing was by immunoSEQ multiplex PCR. This table holds 110,000 to 150,000 clones, approximately 83% found once. The source of this sequence is a middle-aged woman in good health and CMV-seronegative. Sequenced material: PBMCs. This chain joins TRBV5-1 and TRBJ2-1, with TRBD1 matching over 8 bases. CDR3: CASSLDPTGDNEQFF. The CDR3, as DNA: TGCGCCAGCAGCTTGGATCCGACAGGGGACAATGAGCAGTTCTTC.